This entry lists 3 T cell receptor beta chains sequenced from one sample in a study of cytomegalovirus exposure and HLA in healthy donors. The assay was immunoSEQ multiplex PCR, and TCRdb's table has in-frame clones only and misses some. The sample holds 100,000 to 120,000 clones; around 87% are singletons and the top ten take over 3%. Specimen: PBMCs. The receptor source for this set is a woman between 18 and 29 years old in good health and CMV-seropositive.

The chain carries TRBV28 and TRBJ1-2; D call uncertain. CDR3 size: 13 residues. The germline V gene has CDR1 MDHEN and CDR2 SYDVKM. Trimming left V 6 bases short and J 0 bases short, with 8 bases between. In DNA form, the CDR3 reads TGTGCCAGCAGCCAAACTACTAACTATGGCTACACCTTC. It yields the protein CASSQTTNYGYTF.

V usage is TRBV10-2 and J usage is TRBJ2-1; D remains ambiguous. The CDR3 is 13 residues long. The V and J ends lost 10 bases and 6 bases respectively, with 16 bases between them. Germline lookup yields CDR1 WSHSY and CDR2 SAAADI. The CDR3, as DNA: TGCGCCATCCCCGTCACTAAGACCAATGAGCAGTTCTTC. This translates into CAIPVTKTNEQFF.

In DNA form, the CDR3 reads TGTGCCAGCAGTGAAGGGGACAGGGTGGGAGCCGGGGAGCTGTTTTTT. Translated: CASSEGDRVGAGELFF. This chain connects TRBV6-1 to TRBJ2-2; TRBD1 matches 9 bases. The CDR3 runs 16 residues. J lost 6 bases, V lost 1 base, and 6 bases had no gene match. Germline lookup yields CDR1 MNHNS and CDR2 SASEGT.